These T cell receptor beta chains were read from a single sample in a study of control samples from healthy donors and cancer patients. The protocol was immunoSEQ multiplex PCR, while the TCRdb copy is restricted to in-frame clones and leaves out a portion. The sample contains some 110,000 clones, 75% to 90% of which appear only once. The sample comprised PBMCs. The source is a woman aged 50 to 65 with colorectal cancer. CDR3s include the opening cysteine and the closing phenylalanine or tryptophan.

v_call cdr3_aa
TRBV5-6 CASTLRLGQGNTEAFF
TRBV19 CATQTGTRTGEKLFF
TRBV6-1 CASSEGGAQLGYTF
TRBV27 CASSLAGGPGTDTQYF
TRBV28 CASRRQVVQPQHF
TRBV6-1 CASSEFESRGFYEQYF
TRBV5-1 CASSPGTSGQETQYF
TRBV3-1/TRBV3-2 CASSQGLGDGYTF
TRBV5-1 CASSLVTYQNTEAFF
TRBV4-1 CASSQDRGTSGNTDTQYF
TRBV9 CASRGQGRDEQYF
TRBV7-2 CASSSPGTSGLETQYF
TRBV25-1 CASSRQGLAGELFF
TRBV5-1 CASSLAGLAGVQETQYF
TRBV28 CASRVGGAGGTYNEQFF
TRBV10-3 CAISESMGAGTQGDYTF
TRBV7-2 CASSLTSRLVNTEAFF
TRBV6-5 CASRALEGYTF
TRBV28 CASSLPGAIRNNYGYTF
TRBV2 CASSEFGTDYSGNTIYF
TRBV9 CASSAGIPGLGGNEQFF
TRBV4-1 CASSRVSSPQETQYF
TRBV10-3 CAISDYRDPEAFF
TRBV5-4 CASSLTWGETQYF
TRBV7-9 CASSLGASGGALEQFF
TRBV12-3/TRBV12-4 CASSFLREAFF
TRBV28 CASSLDRDTQYF
TRBV10-1 CARSSRQERSYEQYF
TRBV6-5 CASRTTRQGWETQYF
TRBV2 CASSETWSQETQYF
TRBV9 CASSVQGDTGELFF
TRBV6-5 CASSRDREGNEQFF
TRBV5-4 CASSLSSALPIDSTDTQYF
TRBV5-1 CASSPGTGATTTDTQYF
TRBV28 CASSRLHGAGPSYEQYF
TRBV19 CASSIQGYMNTEAFF
TRBV5-5 CASSFTESTEAFF
TRBV11-3 CASSRRGGQGQETQYF
TRBV2 CASREIPGQANF
TRBV12-5 CASGLVQGANHEQYF
TRBV28 CASSTPGLAGFREQYF
TRBV3-1/TRBV3-2 CASSQGLAPDTQYF
TRBV28 CASSLHPGTAPGGYTF
TRBV20-1 CSASHGGTQYF
TRBV29-1 CSARAVAGPEQFF
TRBV5-1 CASRPTGGNQPQHF
TRBV7-9 CASSLERLNTEAFF
TRBV2 CASSDQGAYGYTF